Presented here are 8 T cell receptor beta chains from one specimen sequenced in a study of cytomegalovirus exposure and HLA in healthy donors. Use of 60 Vbeta and 13 Jbeta primers characterized the PCR. This table comes from immunoSEQ multiplex PCR, and its TCRdb copy is limited to in-frame clones, with some not included. The data hold about 89,000 clones, with around two thirds observed a single time. The sequenced sample consisted of PBMCs. Receptors originate from a male donor in good health and CMV-seronegative.

The chain has TRBV7-9 and TRBJ1-1; D unclear. V was pared by 4 bases and J by 4 bases, with 16 bases between. Germline loops: CDR1 SEHNR, CDR2 FQNEAQ (reference sequence). The CDR3 contains 15 residues. This CDR3 is CASSSYSDKSTEAFF. DNA of the CDR3: TGTGCCAGCAGCTCCTACTCAGACAAGAGCACTGAAGCTTTCTTT.

The gene calls are TRBV10-3 and TRBJ2-3; the match to TRBD1 covers 10 bases. The V and J ends lost 6 bases and 2 bases, in that order; junction bases with no gene match: 5. CDR3 length equals 15 residues. CDR1 is ENHRY, CDR2 SYGVKD, per germline. CDR3 DNA sequence: TGTGCCATCAGCTCGACAGGGGGCCCCACAGATACGCAGTATTTT. Amino acid sequence: CAISSTGGPTDTQYF.

V and J are TRBV28 and TRBJ2-2; D call uncertain. The CDR3 has 13 amino acids. Germline CDR1 and CDR2: MDHEN and SYDVKM. Trimming took 1 base from V and 5 from J, leaving 5 bases between them. The CDR3 loop reads CASSLYLTGELFF. As DNA, the CDR3 is TGTGCCAGCAGTTTATATTTAACCGGGGAGCTGTTTTTT.

This clone was detected once. V gene TRBV9 combines with J gene TRBJ1-3; D unresolved. The CDR3 is 15 amino acids. Germline-derived CDR1 and CDR2 are SGDLS and YYNGEE. Trimming removed 4 bases from V and 4 bases from J, with 15 bases in between. The CDR3, as DNA: TGTGCCAGCAGCTCCAGCGGGTTTAGAGGAAACACCATATATTTT. Encoded protein: CASSSSGFRGNTIYF.

The chain couples TRBV5-6 to TRBJ1-5; 8 nucleotides align to TRBD1. This CDR3 spans 14 amino acids. Germline CDR1 and CDR2: SGHDT and YYEEEE. V lost 2 bases, J lost 9 bases, and 7 bases stayed unmatched. The CDR3 DNA follows: TGTGCCAGCAGCTTCACAGGGGGAGATCGGCCCCAGCATTTT. This gives the protein CASSFTGGDRPQHF.

The chain has TRBV9 and TRBJ2-2; 10 positions match TRBD1. The CDR3 contains 15 residues. V trimming: 5 bases; J trimming: 4 bases; junction bases outside the gene matches: 5. Germline assignment: CDR1 SGDLS and CDR2 YYNGEE. The CDR3 is CASRWGQGFTGELFF. As DNA, the CDR3 is TGTGCCAGCAGATGGGGACAGGGGTTCACCGGGGAGCTGTTTTTT.

The genes are TRBV6-5 and TRBJ2-5, with 11 bases fitting TRBD2. There are 15 residues in the CDR3. Per germline, CDR1 MNHEY and CDR2 SVGAGI. V lost 6 bases and J lost 4; bases outside the gene matches: 7. In DNA form, the CDR3 reads TGTGCCAGCAGCCCTCTAGCGGGAGGAGCAGAGACCCAGTACTTC. It specifies CASSPLAGGAETQYF.

The chain carries TRBV2 and TRBJ1-1, with D unresolved. Germline loops: CDR1 SNHLY, CDR2 FYNNEI. V was trimmed by 8 bases and J by 6 bases, leaving 16 bases between them. The length of the CDR3 is 13 residues. CDR3 DNA sequence: TGTGCCAGCCAATTTTTGACAAACGCTGAAGCTTTCTTT. Protein: CASQFLTNAEAFF. Full variable domain (rest looked up from reference TRBV2 and TRBJ1-1): EPEVTQTPSHQVTQMGQEVILRCVPISNHLYFYWYRQILGQKVEFLVSFYNNEISEKSEIFDDQFSVERPDGSNFTLKIRSTKLEDSAMYFCASQFLTNAEAFFGQGTRLTVV.